This TCR beta chain was identified in a study of T-cell memory formation after mild COVID-19. Study results and limitations: The pre-infection memory compartment contained some responding clones, suggesting cross-reactive memory joined.

TCRdb analysed the 5' RACE reads with MiXCR anew, one entry per CDR3 protein. The data show fewer than 300,000 distinct CDR3 sequences, around 17% seen once. Remarks on this clonotype: Its antigen is unidentified.

This CDR3 spans 14 amino acids. J was trimmed by 6 bases and V by 7 bases; bases with no gene match: 7. This sequence joins TRBV12-3 or TRBV12-4 and TRBJ2-3; 10 nucleotides align to TRBD1. The receptor was derived from a man aged 18 to 29 who had mild COVID-19 (a few samples of this study predate the infection). Cell type and time point are not known. The sample was PBMCs or a T cell subset sorted from them (not recorded which). Here the CDR3 reads CASTGTGVPDTQYF. CDR3 sequence (DNA): TGTGCCAGCACCGGGACAGGGGTCCCGGATACGCAGTATTTT.